This T cell receptor (beta chain) was sequenced for a study of molecular identifiers for immune sequencing clone quantification. Study overall: RNA, taken in replicates from around 20,000 or 100,000 naive CD8 cells, was split five ways, with four sequenced.

V lost 6 bases and J lost 6, with 25 bases in between. This CDR3 has 17 residues. Germline assignment: CDR1 MNHEY and CDR2 SMNVEV (reference sequence). From the PCR reads, TCRdb called clonotypes with MiXCR, one entry per CDR3 protein. The sample contains over 550,000 distinct CDR3 sequences, roughly 23% of which appear only once. V gene TRBV27 combines with J gene TRBJ2-3; perhaps TRBD2 as D (6 bases). Sequences were obtained from naive CD8+ T cells from blood, with Jurkat cell RNA spiked in. Specified subset: FACS-sorted CD8+CD4-CCR7+CD45RA+ naive T cells. The TCR sequence derives from a human donor in good health. Some libraries in this study had Jurkat cell RNA spiked in. The CDR3 spells CASRDSRLVGDLDTQYF. The CDR3, as DNA: TGTGCCAGCAGGGACTCGCGACTAGTGGGGGATCTTGATACGCAGTATTTT.